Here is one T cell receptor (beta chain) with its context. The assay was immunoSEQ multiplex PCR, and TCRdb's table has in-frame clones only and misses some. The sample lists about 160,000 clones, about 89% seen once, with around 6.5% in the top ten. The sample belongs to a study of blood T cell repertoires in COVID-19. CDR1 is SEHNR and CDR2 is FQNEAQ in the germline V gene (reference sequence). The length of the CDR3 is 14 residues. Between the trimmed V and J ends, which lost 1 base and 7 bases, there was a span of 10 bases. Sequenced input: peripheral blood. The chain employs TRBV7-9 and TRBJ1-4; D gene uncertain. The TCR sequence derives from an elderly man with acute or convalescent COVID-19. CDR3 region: CASSLGGGPEKLFF. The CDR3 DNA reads TGTGCCAGCAGCTTAGGCGGCGGGCCTGAAAAACTGTTTTTT.